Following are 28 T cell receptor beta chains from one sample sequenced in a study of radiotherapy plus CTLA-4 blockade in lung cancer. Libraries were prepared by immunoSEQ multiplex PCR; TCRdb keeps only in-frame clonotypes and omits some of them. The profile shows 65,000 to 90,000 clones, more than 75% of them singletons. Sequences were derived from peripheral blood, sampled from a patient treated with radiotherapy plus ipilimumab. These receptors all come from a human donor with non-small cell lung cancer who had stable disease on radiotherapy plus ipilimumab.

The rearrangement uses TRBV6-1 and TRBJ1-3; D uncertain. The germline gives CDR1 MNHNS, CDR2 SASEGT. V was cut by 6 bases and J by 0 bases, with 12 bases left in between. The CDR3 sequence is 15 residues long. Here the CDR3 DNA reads TGTGCCAGCAGCGGAGACCTCGCCTCTGGAAACACCATATATTTT. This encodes CASSGDLASGNTIYF.

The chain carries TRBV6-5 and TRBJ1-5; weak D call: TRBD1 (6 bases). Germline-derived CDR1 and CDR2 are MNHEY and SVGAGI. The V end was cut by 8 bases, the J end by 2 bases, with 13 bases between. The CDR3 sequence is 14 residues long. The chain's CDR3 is CASQQGFGNQPQHF. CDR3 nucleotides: TGTGCCAGCCAACAGGGATTTGGCAATCAGCCCCAGCATTTT.

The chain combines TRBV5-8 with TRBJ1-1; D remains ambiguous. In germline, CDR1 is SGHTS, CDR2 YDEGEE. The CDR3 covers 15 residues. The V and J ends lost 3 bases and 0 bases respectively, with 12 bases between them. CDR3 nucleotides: TGTGCCAGCAGCTCGAGGGCTGGGATGAACACTGAAGCTTTCTTT. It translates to CASSSRAGMNTEAFF.

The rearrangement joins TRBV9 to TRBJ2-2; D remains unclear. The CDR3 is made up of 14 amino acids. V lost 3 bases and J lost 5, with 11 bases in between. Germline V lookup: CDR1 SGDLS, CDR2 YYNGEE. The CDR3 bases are TGTGCCAGCAGCGCGTTGGGAACGACCGGGGAGCTGTTTTTT. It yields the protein CASSALGTTGELFF.

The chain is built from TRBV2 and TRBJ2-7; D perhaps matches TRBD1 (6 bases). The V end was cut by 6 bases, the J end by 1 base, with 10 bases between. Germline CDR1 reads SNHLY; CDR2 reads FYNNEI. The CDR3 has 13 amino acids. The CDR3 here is CASSEQGSYEQYF. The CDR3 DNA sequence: TGTGCCAGCAGCGAACAGGGTTCCTACGAGCAGTACTTC.

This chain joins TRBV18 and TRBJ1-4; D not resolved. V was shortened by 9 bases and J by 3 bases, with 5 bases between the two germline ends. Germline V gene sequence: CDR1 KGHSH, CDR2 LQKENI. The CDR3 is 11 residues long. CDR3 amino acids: CARSANEKLFF. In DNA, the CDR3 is TGTGCCAGGTCAGCTAATGAAAAACTGTTTTTT.

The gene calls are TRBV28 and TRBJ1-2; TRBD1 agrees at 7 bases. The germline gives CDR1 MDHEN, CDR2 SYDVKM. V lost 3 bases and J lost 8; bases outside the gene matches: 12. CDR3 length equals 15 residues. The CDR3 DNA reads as TGTGCCAGCAGTTTTACGGGGGCAGGGGGTAGAGGCTACACCTTC. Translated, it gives CASSFTGAGGRGYTF.

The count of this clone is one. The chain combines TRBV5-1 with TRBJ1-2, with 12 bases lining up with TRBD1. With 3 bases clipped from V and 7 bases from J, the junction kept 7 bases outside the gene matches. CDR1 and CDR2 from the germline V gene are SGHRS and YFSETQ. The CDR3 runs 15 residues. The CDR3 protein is CASSSSGTGGFGYTF. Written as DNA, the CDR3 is TGCGCCAGCAGCTCTTCCGGGACAGGGGGCTTTGGCTACACCTTC.

CDR3 DNA: TGTGCCAGCACCCCCAGTGGACAGTTGAGCGAGCAGTACTTC. It encodes CASTPSGQLSEQYF. V is TRBV11-2 and J is TRBJ2-7; a possible D gene is TRBD1 (6 bases). The germline CDR1 and CDR2 sequences are SGHAT and FQNNGV. The CDR3 is made up of 14 amino acids. The V and J ends lost 7 bases and 6 bases respectively, with 19 bases between them.

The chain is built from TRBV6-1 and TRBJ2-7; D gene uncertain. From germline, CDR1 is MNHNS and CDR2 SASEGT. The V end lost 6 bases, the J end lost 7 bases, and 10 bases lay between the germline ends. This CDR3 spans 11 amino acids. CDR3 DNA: TGTGCCAGCAGGCTATACGCGGAGCAGTACTTC. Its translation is CASRLYAEQYF.

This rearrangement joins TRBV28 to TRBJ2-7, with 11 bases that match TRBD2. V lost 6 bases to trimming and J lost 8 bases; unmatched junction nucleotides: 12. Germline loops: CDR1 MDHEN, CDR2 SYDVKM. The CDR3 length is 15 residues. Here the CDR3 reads CASRPTSGGRPQQYF. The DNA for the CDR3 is TGTGCCAGCAGACCTACTAGCGGGGGCCGGCCCCAGCAGTACTTC.

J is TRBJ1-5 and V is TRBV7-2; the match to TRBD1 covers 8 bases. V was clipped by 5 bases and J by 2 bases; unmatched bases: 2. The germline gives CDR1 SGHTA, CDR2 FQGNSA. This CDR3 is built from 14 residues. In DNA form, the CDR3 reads TGTGCCAGCAGCCAGGGACAGGGCAATCAGCCCCAGCATTTT. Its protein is CASSQGQGNQPQHF.

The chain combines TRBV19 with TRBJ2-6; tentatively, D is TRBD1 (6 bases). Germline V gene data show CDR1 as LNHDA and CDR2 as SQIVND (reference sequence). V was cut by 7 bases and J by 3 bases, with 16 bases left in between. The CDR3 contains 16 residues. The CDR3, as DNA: TGTGCCAGTAACTTACTGGGGGCGCGTGGGGCCAACGTCCTGACTTTC. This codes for CASNLLGARGANVLTF.

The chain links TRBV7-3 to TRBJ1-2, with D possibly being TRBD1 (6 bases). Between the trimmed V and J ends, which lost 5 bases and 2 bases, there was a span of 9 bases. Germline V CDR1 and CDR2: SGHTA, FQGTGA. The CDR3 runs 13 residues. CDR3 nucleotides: TGTGCCAGCAGCCCACAGGGAAACTATGGCTACACCTTC. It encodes CASSPQGNYGYTF.

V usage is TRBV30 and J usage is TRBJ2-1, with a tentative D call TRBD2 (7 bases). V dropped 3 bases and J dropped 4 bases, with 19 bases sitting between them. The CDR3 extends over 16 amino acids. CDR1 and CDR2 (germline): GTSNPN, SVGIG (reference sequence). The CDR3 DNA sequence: TGTGCCTGGAGGCGAAAGAGGGGGGGGAGGTACAATGAGCAGTTCTTC. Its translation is CAWRRKRGGRYNEQFF.

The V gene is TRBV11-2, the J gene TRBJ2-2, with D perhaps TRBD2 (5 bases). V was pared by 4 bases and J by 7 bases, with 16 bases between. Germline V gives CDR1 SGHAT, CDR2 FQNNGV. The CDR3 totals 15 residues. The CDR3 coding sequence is TGTGCCAGCAGCTCCCAGGCCGGGGTGGGCGGGGAGCTGTTTTTT. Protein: CASSSQAGVGGELFF.

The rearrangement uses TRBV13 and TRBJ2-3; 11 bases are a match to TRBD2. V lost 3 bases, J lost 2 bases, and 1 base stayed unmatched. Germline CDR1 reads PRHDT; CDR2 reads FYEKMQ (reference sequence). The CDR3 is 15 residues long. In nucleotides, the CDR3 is TGTGCCAGCAGCTTGACTAGCGGGGTCACAGATACGCAGTATTTT. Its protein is CASSLTSGVTDTQYF.

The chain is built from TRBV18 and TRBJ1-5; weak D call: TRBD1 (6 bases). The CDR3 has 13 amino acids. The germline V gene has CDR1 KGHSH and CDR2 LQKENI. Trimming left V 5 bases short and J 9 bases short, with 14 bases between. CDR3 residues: CASSADRYRPQHF. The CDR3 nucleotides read TGTGCCAGCTCAGCTGACAGGTATCGGCCCCAGCATTTT.

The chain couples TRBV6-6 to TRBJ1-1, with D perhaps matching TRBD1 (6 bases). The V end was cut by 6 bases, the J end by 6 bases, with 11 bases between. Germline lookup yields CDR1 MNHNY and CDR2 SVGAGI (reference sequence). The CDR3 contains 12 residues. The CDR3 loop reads CASSLRGSEAFF. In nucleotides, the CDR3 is TGTGCCAGCAGCCTAAGGGGGTCTGAAGCTTTCTTT.

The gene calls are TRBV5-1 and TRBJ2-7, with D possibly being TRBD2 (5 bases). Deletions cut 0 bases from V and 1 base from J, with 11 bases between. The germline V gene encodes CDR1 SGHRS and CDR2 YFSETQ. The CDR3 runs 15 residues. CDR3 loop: CASSLGITSSYEQYF. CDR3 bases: TGCGCCAGCAGCTTGGGGATCACTAGTTCCTACGAGCAGTACTTC.

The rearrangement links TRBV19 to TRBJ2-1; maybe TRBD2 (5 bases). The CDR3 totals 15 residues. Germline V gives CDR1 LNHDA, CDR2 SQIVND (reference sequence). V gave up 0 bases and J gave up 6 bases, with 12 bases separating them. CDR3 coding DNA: TGTGCCAGTAGTATAGACTGGACCCGGGGCAATGAGCAGTTCTTC. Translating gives CASSIDWTRGNEQFF.

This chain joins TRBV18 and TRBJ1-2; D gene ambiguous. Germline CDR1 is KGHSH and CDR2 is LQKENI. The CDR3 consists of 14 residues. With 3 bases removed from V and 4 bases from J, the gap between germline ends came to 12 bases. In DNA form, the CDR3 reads TGTGCCAGCTCACCGACGGACGCTCCCTATGGCTACACCTTC. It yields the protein CASSPTDAPYGYTF.

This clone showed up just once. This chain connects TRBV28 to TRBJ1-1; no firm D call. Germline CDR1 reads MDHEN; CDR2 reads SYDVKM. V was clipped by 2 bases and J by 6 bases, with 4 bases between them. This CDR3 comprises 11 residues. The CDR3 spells CASSLRAEAFF. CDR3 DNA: TGTGCCAGCAGTTTAAGGGCTGAAGCTTTCTTT.

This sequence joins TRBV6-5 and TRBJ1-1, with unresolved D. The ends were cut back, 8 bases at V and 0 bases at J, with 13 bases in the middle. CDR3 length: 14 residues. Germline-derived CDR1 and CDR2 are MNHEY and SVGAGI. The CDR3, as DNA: TGTGCCAGCGCCTCGCGTAGGATGAACACTGAAGCTTTCTTT. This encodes CASASRRMNTEAFF.

The CDR3 DNA is TGTGCCAGCTCACTCAGGACAGGGACGGGGATACGCGAGCAGTACTTC. Encoded protein: CASSLRTGTGIREQYF. V gene TRBV18 combines with J gene TRBJ2-7; 8 nucleotides align to TRBD1. The CDR3 loop spans 16 amino acids. V lost 4 bases and J lost 6; bases outside the gene matches: 14. Germline V gives CDR1 KGHSH, CDR2 LQKENI.

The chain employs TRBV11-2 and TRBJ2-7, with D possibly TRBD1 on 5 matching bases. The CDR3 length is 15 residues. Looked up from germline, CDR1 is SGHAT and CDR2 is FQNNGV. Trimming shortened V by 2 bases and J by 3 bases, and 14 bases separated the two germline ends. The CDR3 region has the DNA TGTGCCAGCAGCTTACAGGGAATATGGATCTACGAGCAGTACTTC. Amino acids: CASSLQGIWIYEQYF.

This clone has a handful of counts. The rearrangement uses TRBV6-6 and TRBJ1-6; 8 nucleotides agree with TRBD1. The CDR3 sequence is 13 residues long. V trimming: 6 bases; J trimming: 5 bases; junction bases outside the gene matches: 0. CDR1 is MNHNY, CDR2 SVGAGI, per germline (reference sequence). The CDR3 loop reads CASRGQDNSPLHF. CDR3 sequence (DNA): TGTGCCAGCAGGGGACAGGATAATTCACCCCTCCACTTT.

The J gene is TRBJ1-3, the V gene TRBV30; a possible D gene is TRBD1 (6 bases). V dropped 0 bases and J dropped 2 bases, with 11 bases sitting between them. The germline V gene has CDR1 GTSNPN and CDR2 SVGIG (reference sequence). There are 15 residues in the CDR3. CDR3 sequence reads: CAWSVGGATGNTIYF. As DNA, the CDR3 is TGTGCCTGGAGTGTTGGGGGCGCGACTGGAAACACCATATATTTT.